Shown below are 20 T cell receptor beta chains from a single sample sequenced in a study of blood T cells in healthy people across ages. Primers used in a second PCR of roughly 6 to 12 cycles were a sample-barcoded 5' primer and a J-beta primer mix. TCRdb reanalysed the 5' RACE reads using MiXCR and keeps one entry per CDR3 protein. The sample includes approximately 1.5 million distinct CDR3 sequences, almost 35% seen only once; the top ten take approximately 11%. Sequenced: blood. The receptors come from a woman aged 25 to 45 in good health.

The gene calls are TRBV5-1 and TRBJ2-1; 7 bases map to TRBD2. The CDR3 is 15 amino acids. Per the germline V gene, CDR1 is SGHRS and CDR2 is YFSETQ. V lost 0 bases to trimming and J lost 7 bases; unmatched junction nucleotides: 7. In DNA, the CDR3 is TGCGCCAGCAGCTTGGCGGCTAGCGGAACAAATGAGCAGTTCTTC. As protein: CASSLAASGTNEQFF.

This clonotype turned up a few times. The gene calls are TRBV20-1 and TRBJ2-7, with D possibly being TRBD2 (5 bases). V was shortened by 1 base and J by 5 bases, with 9 bases between the two germline ends. The CDR3 has 12 residues. The germline V gene encodes CDR1 DFQATT and CDR2 SNEGSKA (reference sequence). The CDR3 bases are TGCAGTGCTAGAGGCCTAGCTGACGAGCAGTACTTC. Protein: CSARGLADEQYF.

This clonotype was seen repeatedly, ten times or more. The V and J genes are TRBV11-2 and TRBJ1-2, with 9 bases aligning to TRBD1. CDR1 is SGHAT, CDR2 FQNNGV, per germline. The CDR3 spans 15 residues. J was trimmed by 6 bases and V by 6 bases; bases with no gene match: 11. In nucleotides, the CDR3 is TGTGCCAGCAGTTCTCTCGGGACAGGGAAGGATGGCTACACCTTC. The encoded protein is CASSSLGTGKDGYTF.

The chain joins TRBV6-1 to TRBJ1-5, with TRBD1 matching over 9 bases. The V segment lost 5 bases and the J segment 6 bases; nucleotides outside the gene matches: 11. The length of the CDR3 is 16 residues. Germline V lookup: CDR1 MNHNS, CDR2 SASEGT. The CDR3 DNA follows: TGTGCCAGCAGTCGGGACAGGGAGTATAGAAGTCAGCCCCAGCATTTT. Translating it yields CASSRDREYRSQPQHF.

Concerning this clonotype itself: The junction departs from the called germline gene at one end, perhaps through a read error. V gene TRBV5-1 combines with J gene TRBJ2-5; 9 bases map to TRBD2. Per germline, CDR1 SGHRS and CDR2 YFSETQ. The CDR3 has 16 residues. CDR3 sequence: CASSLGGTSLQEAQYF. In nucleotides, the CDR3 is TGCGCCAGCAGCTTGGGTGGGACTAGCCTCCAAGAGGCCCAGTACTTC.

As regards this clonotype: One base away lies a much larger clone, so this may be a sequencing read error. This sequence joins TRBV4-1 and TRBJ2-7; 7 bases match TRBD1. Per the germline V gene, CDR1 is MGHRA and CDR2 is YSYEKL. J lost 6 bases, V lost 2 bases, and 10 bases had no gene match. CDR3 length equals 15 residues. The CDR3 reads CASSQSGTEFAEQYF. In DNA, the CDR3 is TGCGCCAGCAGCCAATCCGGGACAGAGTTCGCCGAGCAGTACTTC.

The chain carries TRBV5-5 and TRBJ1-6; the match to TRBD1 covers 9 bases. This CDR3 region has 15 residues. The germline CDR1 and CDR2 sequences are SGHKS and YYEKEE (reference sequence). Trimming at V came to 4 bases and at J to 9 bases, leaving 8 bases not matched to a gene. The CDR3 here is CASSPGQGLRSPLHF. For the CDR3, the DNA is TGTGCCAGCAGCCCCGGACAGGGGTTACGTTCACCCCTCCACTTT.

This clonotype was counted only a few times. The genes are TRBV6-5 and TRBJ1-2, with 12 bases aligning to TRBD1. With V trimmed by 6 bases and J by 4 bases, 6 bases remained unmatched. This CDR3 region has 15 residues. CDR1 is MNHEY and CDR2 is SVGAGI in the germline V gene. The CDR3 protein is CASSTGTGGLYGYTF. CDR3 nucleotides: TGTGCCAGCAGCACAGGGACAGGGGGCCTCTATGGCTACACCTTC.

This clonotype was detected only a few times. CDR3 in DNA: TGTGCCAGCAGTTCCCAGGGGGGCGGGAAACTGTTTTTT. As protein: CASSSQGGGKLFF. J is TRBJ1-4 and V is TRBV12-3 or TRBV12-4; TRBD1 matches 7 bases. This CDR3 has 13 amino acids. The J segment lost 11 bases and the V segment lost 4 bases, leaving 7 bases of the junction unmatched.

The CDR3 DNA follows: TGCAGTGCTAGAGGGTTAGGGGGCAGCACTGAAGCTTTCTTT. Translating gives CSARGLGGSTEAFF. The chain uses TRBV20-1 and TRBJ1-1; the match to TRBD1 covers 7 bases. The V and J ends lost 1 base and 4 bases, in that order; junction bases with no gene match: 6. Germline V gene data show CDR1 as DFQATT and CDR2 as SNEGSKA (reference sequence). This CDR3 has 14 residues.

This chain connects TRBV27 to TRBJ2-3, with TRBD2 matching over 10 bases. The CDR3 is made up of 16 amino acids. Trimming at V came to 5 bases and at J to 2 bases, leaving 7 bases not matched to a gene. Germline CDR1 reads MNHEY; CDR2 reads SMNVEV (reference sequence). The CDR3 spells CASSLTTSGNTDTQYF. The CDR3 DNA reads TGTGCCAGCAGTCTTACTACTAGCGGGAACACAGATACGCAGTATTTT.

The rearrangement joins TRBV3-1 to TRBJ2-1; D is undetermined. Germline V gene sequence: CDR1 LGHDT, CDR2 YNNKEL (reference sequence). V was pared by 4 bases and J by 3 bases, with 10 bases between. The CDR3 contains 14 residues. CDR3 sequence reads: CASSPSGYYNEQFF. CDR3 nucleotide sequence: TGTGCCAGCAGCCCCTCAGGATACTACAATGAGCAGTTCTTC.

This clonotype was observed a few times. The gene calls are TRBV27 and TRBJ2-7; either TRBD1 or TRBD2 may supply D (5 bases each). Germline CDR1 is MNHEY and CDR2 is SMNVEV (reference sequence). This CDR3 has 16 residues. Trimming left V 3 bases short and J 2 bases short, with 17 bases between. CDR3 DNA sequence: TGTGCCAGCAGTTTGGGGACCACACAAACCACCTACGAGCAGTACTTC. This sequence encodes CASSLGTTQTTYEQYF.

This clonotype has a handful of counts. V and J are TRBV27 and TRBJ2-2; TRBD2 matches 12 bases. CDR1 MNHEY and CDR2 SMNVEV come from the germline V gene (reference sequence). After removal of 5 bases from V and 0 bases from J, the junction contained 19 bases not matched to a gene. The CDR3 is 22 residues long. The CDR3 sequence: CASSPQTRLAGVPGPNTGELFF. CDR3 bases: TGTGCCAGCAGTCCCCAAACCCGACTAGCGGGAGTCCCTGGGCCGAACACCGGGGAGCTGTTTTTT.

The chain combines TRBV4-1 with TRBJ2-7, with 8 bases aligning to TRBD2. Trimming removed 0 bases from V and 4 bases from J; junction bases left unmatched: 14. The CDR3 has 18 amino acids. Germline CDR1 and CDR2: MGHRA and YSYEKL. CDR3: CASSQEKSLAGLVYEQYF. The CDR3 nucleotides are TGCGCCAGCAGCCAAGAGAAGAGCCTAGCGGGTCTGGTTTACGAGCAGTACTTC.

This clonotype has a count of ten or more. The V gene is TRBV6-2 or TRBV6-3, the J gene TRBJ2-1; perhaps D is TRBD1 or TRBD2 (5 bases each). CDR1 is MNHEY and CDR2 is SVGEGT in the germline V gene. The CDR3 runs to 13 residues. V was trimmed by 5 bases and J by 8 bases, leaving 13 bases between them. The CDR3 sequence: CASSIGGWDEQFF. The DNA for the CDR3 is TGTGCCAGCAGTATTGGGGGTTGGGATGAGCAGTTCTTC.

The chain couples TRBV25-1 to TRBJ1-2; D perhaps matches TRBD1 (5 bases). The germline CDR1 and CDR2 sequences are MGHDK and SYGVNS. This CDR3 is built from 12 residues. V dropped 6 bases and J dropped 7 bases, with 12 bases sitting between them. CDR3 protein: CASRSRGSGYTF. The CDR3 DNA reads TGTGCCAGCAGGTCAAGGGGTTCTGGCTACACCTTC.

This clonotype showed up just a few times. The rearrangement joins TRBV20-1 to TRBJ1-5; D perhaps matches TRBD1 (6 bases). Deletions cut 6 bases from V and 4 bases from J, with 19 bases between. This CDR3 is 15 amino acids long. CDR1 and CDR2 from the germline V gene are DFQATT and SNEGSKA (reference sequence). CDR3 bases: TGCAGTGCCATTTTCGCCACAGGGATGAATCAGCCCCAGCATTTT. Encoded protein: CSAIFATGMNQPQHF.

Ten or more counts support this clonotype. The gene calls are TRBV13 and TRBJ2-5, with no clear D. Trimming took 1 base from V and 2 from J, leaving 8 bases between them. This CDR3 has 14 residues. Germline V gene data show CDR1 as PRHDT and CDR2 as FYEKMQ (reference sequence). CDR3 sequence: CASSLVGPQETQYF. The CDR3 bases are TGTGCCAGCAGCTTAGTTGGACCACAAGAGACCCAGTACTTC.

This clonotype has only a few counts. CDR3 nucleotides: TGTGCCAGCAGCCCGAATGGGGGCAGGGAAGGGCCTAATGAAAAACTGTTTTTT. Protein sequence: CASSPNGGREGPNEKLFF. The V call is TRBV28, the J call TRBJ1-4; TRBD1 might be the D (6 bases). The CDR3 is made up of 18 amino acids. The V gene lost 6 bases and the J gene lost 3 bases, with 23 bases spanning the gap. The germline gives CDR1 MDHEN, CDR2 SYDVKM.